There are a few counts of the clone carrying this T cell receptor beta chain. The antigen remains undetermined. Other nucleotide sequences from this sample produce the same CDR3. These data belong to a study of T cell responses to AZD1222 COVID-19 vaccine. The CDR3 loop spans 13 amino acids. V was pared by 0 bases and J by 5 bases, with 7 bases between. Germline CDR1 is SGHTA and CDR2 is FQGTGA. The assay was immunoSEQ multiplex PCR, and TCRdb's table has in-frame clones only and misses some. The repertoire has about 84,000 clones, 70% to 90% of them found once; the top ten carry more than 1.3%. General observations from the study: Spike-wide coverage was observed for vaccine-associated CD4 TCRs, with dominant responses at 160-218 and 743-854. Spike-specific TCR breadth and depth were elevated following two AZD1222 doses. Only six or seven AZD1222 recipients were seropositive at baseline.

The chain has TRBV7-3 and TRBJ1-1, with D hard to call. Here the sequenced sample was peripheral blood, taken on day 0 of AZD1222 vaccination. This TCR was recovered from an adult in good health. CDR3 amino acids: CASSLTPRTEAFF. DNA for the CDR3: TGTGCCAGCAGCTTAACACCTCGAACTGAAGCTTTCTTT.